A single sample is the source of the 9 T cell receptor beta chains below, sequenced in a study of type 1 regulatory T cells. MiXCR was run by TCRdb on the reads, yielding one entry per CDR3 protein. Of about 62,000 distinct CDR3 sequences in the sample, less than 70% were seen once. Their cognate antigens are unknown. The specimen sequenced was cultured non-Tr1 T cells, either the whole culture or a sorted T cell fraction (not recorded which). These receptors were collected from a human donor in good health.

The sample holds a few counts of this clonotype. The chain joins TRBV15 to TRBJ2-5; 7 nucleotides agree with TRBD2. The J segment lost 5 bases and the V segment lost 0 bases, leaving 9 bases of the junction unmatched. The length of the CDR3 is 16 residues. Germline-derived CDR1 and CDR2 are LNHNV and YYDKDF (reference sequence). The CDR3 DNA reads as TGTGCCACCAGCAGAGACCCGGGAGGAACTTGGGAGACCCAGTACTTC. It codes for CATSRDPGGTWETQYF.

Here the CDR3 reads CASSQGLDDIQYF. The CDR3 DNA is TGTGCCAGCTCCCAAGGACTAGATGACATTCAGTACTTC. The chain carries TRBV18 and TRBJ2-4; 7 bases agree with TRBD2. Per the germline V gene, CDR1 is KGHSH and CDR2 is LQKENI. J gave up 8 bases and V 6 bases, and 7 bases lay outside the gene matches. The CDR3 totals 13 residues.

The chain combines TRBV7-8 with TRBJ2-2; 7 bases match TRBD2. From germline, CDR1 is SGHVS and CDR2 FQNEAQ. V dropped 2 bases and J dropped 4; count of bases not matched to a gene: 10. CDR3 length: 17 amino acids. CDR3 region: CASSLLSEAGLTGELFF. DNA for the CDR3: TGTGCCAGCAGCTTACTCAGCGAAGCGGGGCTCACCGGGGAGCTGTTTTTT.

The V and J genes are TRBV12-3 or TRBV12-4 and TRBJ2-1; TRBD2 might be the D (5 bases). This CDR3 has 13 amino acids. Trimming removed 4 bases at V and 5 bases at J, with 9 bases between. The CDR3 DNA reads TGTGCCAGCAGTTCGACGGGGAACAATGAGCAGTTCTTC. Residues: CASSSTGNNEQFF.

This clonotype was found once. J is TRBJ1-1 and V is TRBV27; D is unclear. The CDR3 length is 14 residues. Trimming removed 6 bases at V and 0 bases at J, with 11 bases between. Germline loops: CDR1 MNHEY, CDR2 SMNVEV (reference sequence). The CDR3 bases are TGTGCCAGCAGAGACCTAGATTTGAACACTGAAGCTTTCTTT. The encoded protein is CASRDLDLNTEAFF.

The CDR3 DNA reads TGCGCCAGCAGCTTGTCTGCCAGCGTAAATGAAAAACTGTTTTTT. Its protein is CASSLSASVNEKLFF. The chain links TRBV5-1 to TRBJ1-4; D remains unclear. V lost 1 base to trimming and J lost 5 bases, with 12 bases between them. CDR1 and CDR2 (germline): SGHRS, YFSETQ. The CDR3 runs to 15 residues.

This sequence joins TRBV19 and TRBJ1-2, with TRBD1 identical over 9 bases. The V gene's germline CDR1 is LNHDA and CDR2 SQIVND (reference sequence). The CDR3 has 13 amino acids. With V trimmed by 7 bases and J by 5 bases, 5 bases remained unmatched. Written as DNA, the CDR3 is TGTGCCAGTACGAGAGGACAGGGGTATGGCTACACCTTC. Encoded protein: CASTRGQGYGYTF.

The CDR3 nucleotides read TGTGCCAGCAGCTACCATACTGACAGGGGGCTCGGAGATACGCAGTATTTT. This sequence encodes CASSYHTDRGLGDTQYF. J is TRBJ2-3 and V is TRBV6-2 or TRBV6-3, with 10 bases matching TRBD1. Looked up from germline, CDR1 is MNHEY and CDR2 is SVGEGT. V lost 6 bases and J lost 5; bases outside the gene matches: 14. The CDR3 is 17 residues long.

The rearrangement links TRBV20-1 to TRBJ2-3, with TRBD2 as a possible D gene (7 bases). Trimming cost V 1 base and J 2 bases, with 22 bases left between them. The CDR3 has 18 residues. Germline loops: CDR1 DFQATT, CDR2 SNEGSKA (reference sequence). The DNA for the CDR3 is TGCAGTGCTAGAGGGGGGGGCCGAGCGGGGAAGTCCACAGATACGCAGTATTTT. Translated, it gives CSARGGGRAGKSTDTQYF.